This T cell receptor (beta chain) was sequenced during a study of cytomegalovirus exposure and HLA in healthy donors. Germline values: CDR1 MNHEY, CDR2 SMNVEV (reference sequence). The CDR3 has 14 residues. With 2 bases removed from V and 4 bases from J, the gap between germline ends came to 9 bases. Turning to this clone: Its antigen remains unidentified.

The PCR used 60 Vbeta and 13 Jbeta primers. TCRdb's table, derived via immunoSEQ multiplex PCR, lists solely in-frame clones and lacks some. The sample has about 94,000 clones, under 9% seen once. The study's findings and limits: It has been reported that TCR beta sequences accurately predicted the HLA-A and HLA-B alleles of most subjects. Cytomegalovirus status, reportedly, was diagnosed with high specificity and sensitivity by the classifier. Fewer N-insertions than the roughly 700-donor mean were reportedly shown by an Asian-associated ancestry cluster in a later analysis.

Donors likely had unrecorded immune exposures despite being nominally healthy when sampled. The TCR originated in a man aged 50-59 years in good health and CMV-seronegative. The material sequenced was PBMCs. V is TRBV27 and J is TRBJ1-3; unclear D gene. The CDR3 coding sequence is TGTGCCAGCAGTTTAAATGCGTTCGGAAACACCATATATTTT. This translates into CASSLNAFGNTIYF.